This record covers a single T cell receptor (beta chain). These data come from a study of cytomegalovirus exposure and HLA in healthy donors. The V and J ends lost 1 base and 0 bases, in that order; junction bases with no gene match: 1. The germline gives CDR1 SGHTA, CDR2 FQGNSA. This CDR3 comprises 16 residues. PCR amplification relied on 60 Vbeta primers (plus 13 Jbeta primers). Clones were read by immunoSEQ multiplex PCR, and TCRdb kept only the in-frame ones, dropping some. Of 150,000 to 200,000 clones listed, roughly 80% are singletons. This chain links TRBV7-2 with TRBJ2-2; 8 bases agree with TRBD1. The TCR comes from a man aged 18 to 30 in good health and CMV-seropositive. Sequenced input: PBMCs. The CDR3 sequence is CASSLGGQANTGELFF. CDR3 nucleotide sequence: TGTGCCAGCAGCTTAGGGGGACAGGCGAACACCGGGGAGCTGTTTTTT.